This T cell receptor beta chain stems from a study of technical replicates of blood from several donors. Profiled with immunoSEQ multiplex PCR; TCRdb holds only in-frame clones, not every one. The table shows approximately 76,000 clones, with 86% occurring only once. Germline CDR1 and CDR2: LNHDA and SQIVND (reference sequence). The CDR3 extends over 15 amino acids. With V trimmed by 1 base and J by 3 bases, 3 bases remained unmatched. The rearrangement links TRBV19 to TRBJ2-3; 8 bases fit TRBD2. This clonotype originated in a human donor in good health. Some clones in this sample may be carry-over from other donors' samples. Sequencing used PBMCs. CDR3 in amino acids: CASSIGRLATDTQYF. In DNA, the CDR3 is TGTGCCAGTAGTATAGGGCGACTAGCGACAGATACGCAGTATTTT.